Listed below are T cell receptor beta chains from one sample, sequenced in a study of cytomegalovirus exposure and HLA in healthy donors. Sequencing used immunoSEQ multiplex PCR; TCRdb keeps in-frame clones, though not all of them. This specimen shows 90,000 to 130,000 clones; the ten leading clones hold roughly 3.6%. The sequenced sample consisted of PBMCs. These receptor sequences come from a man aged 30 to 45 in good health and CMV-seronegative. Both conserved end residues are part of each CDR3. The D gene is left open where the match is weak.

D	V	J	DNA	CDR3
TRBD1	TRBV7-8	TRBJ1-2	TGTGCCAGCAGCCTCAACCCGGGACAGGGCGTATTCTACACCTTC	CASSLNPGQGVFYTF
-	TRBV27	TRBJ1-5	TGTGCCAGCAGTCCATACCCGCCCTTCTTGGAGGCGAAGAGGCAGCCCCAGCATTTT	CASSPYPPFLEAKRQPQHF
-	TRBV19	TRBJ1-2	TGTGCCAGCCAGGACCAGGGACTGTATGGCTACACCTTC	CASQDQGLYGYTF
TRBD1	TRBV6-1	TRBJ2-7	TGTGCCAGCAGTGTAGCTGGCAGGGGGTACGAGCAGTACTTC	CASSVAGRGYEQYF
TRBD2	TRBV27	TRBJ2-3	TGTGCCAGCAGCCCCTCGGGGCGGGGGGGCCAAGATACGCAGTATTTT	CASSPSGRGGQDTQYF
-	TRBV5-1	TRBJ1-2	TGCGCCAGCAGTTCCCCGGGAAATTCTGGCTACACCTTC	CASSSPGNSGYTF
TRBD1	TRBV5-8	TRBJ2-5	TGTGCCAGCAGCCAGGACAGGAGTACCCAAGAGACCCAGTACTTC	CASSQDRSTQETQYF
-	TRBV29-1	TRBJ1-1	TGCAGCGTTGCAGGGGTGACTGAAGCTTTCTTT	CSVAGVTEAFF
TRBD1	TRBV18	TRBJ2-4	TGTGCCAGCTCACCACCGAACAGGGGGCCTGGCAAAAACATTCAGTACTTC	CASSPPNRGPGKNIQYF
TRBD1	TRBV11-3	TRBJ2-3	TGTGCCAGCAGCCCTAACACAGGGGGCACAGATACGCAGTATTTT	CASSPNTGGTDTQYF
-	TRBV4-1	TRBJ2-7	TGCGCCAGCAGCCACCAGGACTCGCCCTACGAGCAGTACTTC	CASSHQDSPYEQYF
TRBD2	TRBV7-2	TRBJ2-7	TGTGCCAGCAGCTTAACTAGCGGGAGCTCCTACGAGCAGTACTTC	CASSLTSGSSYEQYF
TRBD1	TRBV5-4	TRBJ1-3	TGTGCCAGCAGCTTGGATGGGACAGGGGGCAACACCATATATTTT	CASSLDGTGGNTIYF
-	TRBV7-2	TRBJ1-2	TGTGCCAGCAGCTTAGGGGGGGGAAGCGGGAACTATGGCTACACCTTC	CASSLGGGSGNYGYTF
-	TRBV27	TRBJ2-7	TGTGCCAGCTCCCAGGGGCCGGGCGAGCAGTACTTC	CASSQGPGEQYF
-	TRBV7-7	TRBJ1-1	TGTGCCAGCAGCTTAAGCGAGGTCACTGAAGCTTTCTTT	CASSLSEVTEAFF
-	TRBV2	TRBJ2-2	TGTGCCAGCAGTTTTCAGGCAGCTAACACCGGGGAGCTGTTTTTT	CASSFQAANTGELFF
-	TRBV30	TRBJ1-1	TGTGCCTGGGAAAGGGGAGGGGGGGACACTGAAGCTTTCTTT	CAWERGGGDTEAFF
TRBD1	TRBV29-1	TRBJ2-1	TGCAGCGTCGGACAGGGCGGCTACAATGAGCAGTTCTTC	CSVGQGGYNEQFF
TRBD1	TRBV19	TRBJ2-7	TGTGCCAGTAGTATAGATCTGGGGACAGTCTACGAGCAGTACTTC	CASSIDLGTVYEQYF
TRBD1	TRBV6-1	TRBJ2-7	TGTGCCAGCAGCATACATCCAGGGGGAGAGCAGTACTTC	CASSIHPGGEQYF
-	TRBV4-1	TRBJ2-3	TGCGCCAGCAGCCCCGGGGTAGATACGCAGTATTTT	CASSPGVDTQYF
-	TRBV7-9	TRBJ2-7	TGTGCCAGCAGCCCACCGGGGACTGCCGAAAACGAGCAGTACTTC	CASSPPGTAENEQYF